This TCR beta chain was sequenced in a study of blood T cell repertoires in COVID-19. Study-level information: Donors in the United States, Italy and Spain gave samples during acute or convalescent COVID-19. PBMCs, B-cell-depleted T cells, or T cells provided the cDNA or gDNA that made up the material.

Original data processing: Estimation of nucleated cell counts relied on the amplification of reference gene primers. This table comes from immunoSEQ multiplex PCR, and its TCRdb copy is limited to in-frame clones, with some not included. V, J and clone size are taken as reported in that table, and D and trimming were inferred from the DNA itself. The top ten hold under 0.3% of the sample, which has over 600,000 clones, around 90% seen once. Germline V CDR1 and CDR2: SGHNT, YYREEE (reference sequence). V was cut by 0 bases and J by 6 bases, with 4 bases left in between. The CDR3 is made up of 11 amino acids.

The sequencing input was peripheral blood. The clonotype was recovered from a woman aged 18-29 years with acute or convalescent COVID-19. The chain uses TRBV5-4 and TRBJ2-7; D gene ambiguous. CDR3 amino acids: CASSLDSEQYF. In DNA, the CDR3 is TGTGCCAGCAGCTTGGACTCCGAGCAGTACTTC.